This T cell receptor (beta chain) derives from a study of molecular identifiers for immune sequencing clone quantification. After removal of 3 bases from V and 6 bases from J, the junction contained 6 bases not matched to a gene. CDR3 size: 15 residues. The germline V gene has CDR1 MGHRA and CDR2 YSYEKL. TCRdb re-called the PCR reads through MiXCR, storing one row per CDR3 protein. This sample has 63,000 or so distinct CDR3 sequences, with less than 20% found just once. This clonotype was found many times. The receptor comes from a human donor in good health. Some libraries in this study had Jurkat cell RNA spiked in. Sequences were obtained from naive CD8+ T cells from blood, with Jurkat cell RNA spiked in. The subset was: FACS-sorted CD8+CD4-CCR7+CD45RA+ naive T cells. The chain couples TRBV4-1 to TRBJ1-2, with 11 bases aligning to TRBD1. CDR3 coding DNA: TGCGCCAGCAGCCAGGGGACAGGGGGGTACGATGGCTACACCTTC. Translation: CASSQGTGGYDGYTF.